Below are 7 T cell receptor beta chains sequenced from a single sample in a study of cytomegalovirus exposure and HLA in healthy donors. 60 Vbeta and 13 Jbeta primers were used in PCR. Produced via immunoSEQ multiplex PCR; TCRdb's table is partial and in-frame only. Among 150,000 to 200,000 clones listed, under 90% were seen once. The sample taken for sequencing was PBMCs. The source of these receptors is a man aged 18-30 years in good health and CMV-seronegative.

This chain joins TRBV5-1 and TRBJ1-1; D remains ambiguous. Germline values: CDR1 SGHRS, CDR2 YFSETQ. The CDR3 contains 16 residues. V was shortened by 2 bases and J by 1 base, with 15 bases between the two germline ends. This chain's CDR3 is CASSLSVSEWNTEAFF. The DNA for the CDR3 is TGCGCCAGCAGCTTAAGCGTATCGGAGTGGAACACTGAAGCTTTCTTT.

The J gene is TRBJ1-6, the V gene TRBV9; 9 bases line up with TRBD1. Germline V CDR1 and CDR2: SGDLS, YYNGEE. This CDR3 has 16 amino acids. V dropped 3 bases and J dropped 6; count of bases not matched to a gene: 7. The CDR3 spells CASSAYTGGGNSPLHF. In DNA form, the CDR3 reads TGTGCCAGCAGCGCCTACACAGGGGGCGGTAATTCACCCCTCCACTTT.

The chain has TRBV6-5 and TRBJ2-5; the D gene is possibly TRBD2 (6 bases). CDR1 is MNHEY and CDR2 is SVGAGI in the germline V gene. The CDR3 is 15 amino acids. V lost 1 base and J lost 1, with 10 bases in between. CDR3 region: CASSYLRGAQETQYF. The CDR3 coding sequence is TGTGCCAGCAGTTACTTGCGCGGGGCCCAAGAGACCCAGTACTTC.

The V and J genes are TRBV27 and TRBJ2-7; D perhaps matches TRBD1 (6 bases). This CDR3 has 14 residues. Germline values: CDR1 MNHEY, CDR2 SMNVEV (reference sequence). The V and J ends lost 5 bases and 4 bases respectively, with 15 bases between them. The CDR3 region is CASSPTYREYEQYF. In nucleotides, the CDR3 is TGTGCCAGCAGTCCAACTTACAGGGAATACGAGCAGTACTTC.

This chain joins TRBV2 and TRBJ2-1, with 7 bases that match TRBD1. This CDR3 has 13 residues. The V gene's germline CDR1 is SNHLY and CDR2 FYNNEI. Trimming at V came to 5 bases and at J to 6 bases, leaving 4 bases not matched to a gene. The CDR3 sequence: CASSQDRANEQFF. The CDR3 DNA reads as TGTGCCAGCAGTCAAGACAGGGCCAATGAGCAGTTCTTC.

J is TRBJ1-3 and V is TRBV18; a possible D gene is TRBD1 (6 bases). Germline V lookup: CDR1 KGHSH, CDR2 LQKENI. The V end was cut by 2 bases, the J end by 0 bases, with 17 bases between. The CDR3 has 18 amino acids. CDR3 amino acids: CASSPFSHDRRSGNTIYF. CDR3 nucleotides: TGTGCCAGCTCACCATTCTCTCATGACAGGCGCTCTGGAAACACCATATATTTT.

The genes are TRBV5-1 and TRBJ2-7; TRBD1 is a possible D gene (5 bases). CDR1 is SGHRS, CDR2 YFSETQ, per germline. The germline V and J ends were trimmed by 0 bases and 1 base, with 8 bases remaining between them. The CDR3 is 14 residues long. This CDR3 reads CASSLVGASYEQYF. CDR3 sequence (DNA): TGCGCCAGCAGCTTGGTTGGGGCGTCCTACGAGCAGTACTTC. Combining the CDR3 with reference TRBV5-1 and TRBJ2-7 gives the whole variable domain KAGVTQTPRYLIKTRGQQVTLSCSPISGHRSVSWYQQTPGQGLQFLFEYFSETQRNKGNFPGRFSGRQFSNSRSEMNVSTLELGDSALYLCASSLVGASYEQYFGPGTRLTVT.